This T cell receptor (beta chain) was obtained from a study of blood T cell repertoires in COVID-19. This CDR3 spans 15 amino acids. V dropped 6 bases and J dropped 0 bases, with 12 bases sitting between them. Germline CDR1 WSHSY, CDR2 SAAADI. Seattle enrolled patients during active infection and tracked them longitudinally. Measured with immunoSEQ multiplex PCR; TCRdb has only the in-frame clones, and not every one. The repertoire holds 200,000 to 300,000 clones, 80% to 95% seen once, with more than 0.8% in the top ten. The gene calls are TRBV10-2 and TRBJ1-5, with a weak D call TRBD1 (6 bases). The receptor was isolated from a man aged 25 to 45 with COVID-19, enrolled during active disease. Sequencing was performed on peripheral blood. CDR3 sequence: CASRPGAYSNQPQHF. CDR3 in DNA: TGCGCCAGCAGGCCAGGGGCCTATAGCAATCAGCCCCAGCATTTT.